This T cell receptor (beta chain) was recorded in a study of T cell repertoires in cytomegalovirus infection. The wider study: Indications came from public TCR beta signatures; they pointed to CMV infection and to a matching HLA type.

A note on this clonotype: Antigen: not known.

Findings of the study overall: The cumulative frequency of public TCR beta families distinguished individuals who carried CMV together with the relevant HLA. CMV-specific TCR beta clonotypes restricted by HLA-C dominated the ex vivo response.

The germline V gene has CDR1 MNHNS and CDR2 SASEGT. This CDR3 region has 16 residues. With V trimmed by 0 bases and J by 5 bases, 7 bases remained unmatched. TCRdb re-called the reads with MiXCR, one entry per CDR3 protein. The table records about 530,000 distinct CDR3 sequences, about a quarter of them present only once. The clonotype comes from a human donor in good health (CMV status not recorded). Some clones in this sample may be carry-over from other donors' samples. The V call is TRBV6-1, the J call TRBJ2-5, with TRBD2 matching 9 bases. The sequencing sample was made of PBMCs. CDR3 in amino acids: CASSEARAGGRETQYF. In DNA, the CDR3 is TGTGCCAGCAGTGAAGCGCGAGCGGGAGGACGGGAGACCCAGTACTTC.